These T cell receptor beta chains were read from a single sample in a study of CD8 T cells in ankylosing spondylitis. TCRdb fed the 5' RACE reads into MiXCR, producing one record per CDR3 protein. The data contain 400,000 to 450,000 distinct CDR3 sequences, approximately 17% of them singletons. Sequenced: blood, either unsorted or a sorted T cell fraction (not recorded which). The receptor source for this set is a male donor with ankylosing spondylitis. Both conserved end residues are part of each CDR3. D genes are given only for firm matches. The listing skips clone size in some rows; elsewhere it reads once, few, many or a size class.

TRBJ2-7	-	-	TRBV7-2	TGTGCCAGCAGCCCTCGGTTCGGGTCCTACGAGCAGTACTTC	CASSPRFGSYEQYF
TRBJ1-5	once	TRBD1	TRBV20-1	TGCAGTGCACGGACAGGGGGCGGTGTCAGCAATCAGCCCCAGCATTTT	CSARTGGGVSNQPQHF
TRBJ1-1	few	TRBD1	TRBV7-9	TGTGCCAGCAGCTTCCAGGGGGCGGAGAACACTGAAGCTTTCTTT	CASSFQGAENTEAFF
TRBJ2-3	-	TRBD2	TRBV24-1	TGTGCCACCAGTGCGGGAGCGGGAGGGCCCACAGATACGCAGTATTTT	CATSAGAGGPTDTQYF
TRBJ2-1	-	-	TRBV7-6	TGTGCCAGCACCCCGCGGGCGGGGACCTACAATGAGCAGTTCTTC	CASTPRAGTYNEQFF
TRBJ1-1	few	TRBD1	TRBV28	TGTGCCAGCAGTGCCCTCCGGAACAGGGGAGGTTCTGAAGCTTTCTTT	CASSALRNRGGSEAFF
TRBJ2-3	few	-	TRBV30	TGTGCCTGGAAATTAGGGGCTAGCACAGATACGCAGTATTTT	CAWKLGASTDTQYF
TRBJ1-6	few	TRBD1	TRBV2	TGTGCCAAAGCGGGACAGGTCCAGAATTCACCCCTCCACTTT	CAKAGQVQNSPLHF
TRBJ2-1	few	TRBD1	TRBV27	TGTGCCAGCAGTCACCCAGACAGGGTACGGCCCTACAATGAGCAGTTCTTC	CASSHPDRVRPYNEQFF
TRBJ1-3	few	-	TRBV24-1	TGTGCCACCAGTGACCCGGTTGCGGCTGGAAACACCATATATTTT	CATSDPVAAGNTIYF
TRBJ2-1	-	TRBD2	TRBV27	TGTGCCAGCAGTCATGCGGGAGGCGTCAATGAGCAGTTCTTC	CASSHAGGVNEQFF
TRBJ2-4	few	TRBD1	TRBV6-1	TGTGCCAGCAGCCGCCCCCCGGGACAGGGAATTCTAGCCAAAAACATTCAGTACTTC	CASSRPPGQGILAKNIQYF
TRBJ2-3	-	-	TRBV3-1	TGTGCCAGCAGCCAAGATAACAGGGTTGATACGCAGTATTTT	CASSQDNRVDTQYF
TRBJ2-7	few	-	TRBV6-5	TGTGCCAGCAGTTCCTTCGGAGATCTCTCCTACGAGCAGTACTTC	CASSSFGDLSYEQYF
TRBJ1-4	-	-	TRBV12-3/TRBV12-4	TGTGCCAGCAGTTTGTCTGGGGATAATGAAAAACTGTTTTTT	CASSLSGDNEKLFF
TRBJ2-5	many	-	TRBV7-7	TGTGCCAGCAGCTTGACGGAGACCCAGTACTTC	CASSLTETQYF
TRBJ2-1	few	TRBD2	TRBV7-2	TGTGCCAGCAGCTTAGCCGGGACTAGCGGCAATGAGCAGTTCTTC	CASSLAGTSGNEQFF
TRBJ1-6	few	-	TRBV19	TGTGCCAGTAGTGGGGACGGATCCTATAATTCACCCCTCCACTTT	CASSGDGSYNSPLHF
TRBJ1-4	many	-	TRBV29-1	TGCAGCGTTGAAGGAGCAGGGCAGGTTGGACGAGAAAAACTGTTTTTT	CSVEGAGQVGREKLFF
TRBJ2-7	-	-	TRBV11-2	TGTGCCAGCAGCTTAGAGGGGTACAGGGACCCCTCCTACGAGCAGTACTTC	CASSLEGYRDPSYEQYF
TRBJ2-1	many	TRBD1	TRBV20-1	TGCAGTGCTATCCCCCGGGACAGGGTCTATGAGCAGTTCTTC	CSAIPRDRVYEQFF
TRBJ2-1	many	-	TRBV20-1	TGCAGTGCTAGGGGGGCGATCAATGAGCAGTTCTTC	CSARGAINEQFF
TRBJ2-3	few	TRBD2	TRBV12-3/TRBV12-4	TGTGCCAGCAGTCCTAGCGGGCCAAGCACAGATACGCAGTATTTT	CASSPSGPSTDTQYF
TRBJ2-7	many	-	TRBV20-1	TGCAGTGCTAGTACGGCAGCTTCCTACGAGCAGTACTTC	CSASTAASYEQYF
TRBJ1-6	-	-	TRBV3-1	TGTGCCAGCAGCCAAGATGGGCAGATCTATAATTCACCCCTCCACTTT	CASSQDGQIYNSPLHF
TRBJ2-7	-	-	TRBV5-5	TGTGCCAGCAGCTTGGCAGGGGATTTTTTCGAGCAGTACTTC	CASSLAGDFFEQYF
TRBJ2-1	-	TRBD2	TRBV30	TGTGCCTGGAGCAAACTAGCGGGGAGCTACAATGAGCAGTTCTTC	CAWSKLAGSYNEQFF
TRBJ2-2	few	-	TRBV6-1	TGTGCCAGCAAAAGGGACCGATACACCGGGGAGCTGTTTTTT	CASKRDRYTGELFF
TRBJ2-7	-	TRBD2	TRBV3-1	TGTGCCAGCAGCCAAGGAGGGACTAGCGGCTACGAGCAGTACTTC	CASSQGGTSGYEQYF
TRBJ1-1	-	TRBD1	TRBV4-1	TGCGCCAGCAGCCAAGGAAGGGGGCTGAACACTGAAGCTTTCTTT	CASSQGRGLNTEAFF
TRBJ1-1	few	-	TRBV20-1	TGCAGTGCTAGAGATGGCAGGTTGAACACTGAAGCTTTCTTT	CSARDGRLNTEAFF
TRBJ1-3	few	TRBD1	TRBV11-2	TGTGCCAGCAGCTTACTGGCCGGGACAGGCTCTGGAAACACCATATATTTT	CASSLLAGTGSGNTIYF
TRBJ1-4	-	-	TRBV6-5	TGTGCCAGCAGTTCGACATACCATAATGAAAAACTGTTTTTT	CASSSTYHNEKLFF
TRBJ2-2	-	-	TRBV20-1	TGCAGTGCTAGTAGGGGACACATGAACACCGGGGAGCTGTTTTTT	CSASRGHMNTGELFF
TRBJ2-3	few	-	TRBV29-1	TGCAGCGCGGGTCGGAGGGGGGGAGATACGCAGTATTTT	CSAGRRGGDTQYF
TRBJ1-2	many	TRBD1	TRBV5-1	TGCGCCAGCAGCTTGGGGACAGGAGGATATGGCTACACCTTC	CASSLGTGGYGYTF
TRBJ2-3	few	TRBD1	TRBV9	TGTGCCAGCTGGATTGGGGACAGGGACCACGGAGGAACACTTGGTGAGACGCAGTATTTT	CASWIGDRDHGGTLGETQYF
TRBJ1-2	few	-	TRBV4-3	TGCGCCAGCAGCCAAGAAGTGTGGGCTCCAGCCACCTTC	CASSQEVWAPATF
TRBJ2-1	many	-	TRBV10-3	TGTGCCATCAGCCCCCTCGGCAACAATGAGCAGTTCTTC	CAISPLGNNEQFF